This T cell receptor (beta chain) was recorded in a study of shared clonotypes between healthy human individuals. Study-wide background: Each donor had three CD4 naive, three CD4 memory, two CD8 naive and one CD8 memory plate.

Germline assignment: CDR1 MNHNY and CDR2 SVGAGI (reference sequence). With 0 bases removed from V and 8 bases from J, the gap between germline ends came to 8 bases. CDR3 length: 13 residues. Whole-study results and caveats: Relative to memory subsets, naive subsets generally showed larger estimated richness.

The data were produced by immunoSEQ multiplex PCR, yet TCRdb's version contains in-frame clones alone and is incomplete. This sample has roughly 2.5 million clones, with around 94% found just once. Remarks on this clone: The antigen is unknown.

The receptor's source is a man younger than 30 in good health. The sample was naive CD4+ T cells sorted from blood. The subset was: CD45RA+ positively selected. This chain uses TRBV6-6 with TRBJ1-5; D call uncertain. CDR3 sequence (DNA): TGTGCCAGCAGTTACTCGACTCCGAAGCCCCAGCATTTT. Its translation is CASSYSTPKPQHF.